These 17 T cell receptor beta chains originate from one sample sequenced in a study of shared clonotypes between healthy human individuals. Libraries were prepared by immunoSEQ multiplex PCR; TCRdb keeps only in-frame clonotypes and omits some of them. The table has over a million clones, around 74% seen once. The sample taken for sequencing was memory CD4+ T cells sorted from blood. The sample's subset: CD45RA-negative fraction. Receptor source: a man between 18 and 29 years old in good health.

In this sample, this clone turned up many times. The rearrangement uses TRBV28 and TRBJ1-2, with TRBD1 as a possible D gene (6 bases). Germline V gives CDR1 MDHEN, CDR2 SYDVKM. Trimming removed 1 base at V and 0 bases at J, with 9 bases between. There are 15 residues in the CDR3. CDR3 nucleotide sequence: TGTGCCAGCAGTTTATTGAGGGACACTAACTATGGCTACACCTTC. Translating it yields CASSLLRDTNYGYTF.

The J gene is TRBJ2-1, the V gene TRBV6-6, with 8 nucleotides matching TRBD1. The CDR3 totals 16 residues. Germline CDR1 is MNHNY and CDR2 is SVGAGI (reference sequence). The junction had 18 bases not matched to a gene; V was cut back by 8 bases and J by 9 bases. CDR3 nucleotides: TGTGCCAGCCGATCTGCCCAAATGGACAGGGCGGGTGAGCAGTTCTTC. Translated, it gives CASRSAQMDRAGEQFF.

The chain recombines TRBV7-8 with TRBJ1-1, with no clear D. This CDR3 has 15 amino acids. The ends were cut back, 4 bases at V and 5 bases at J, with 17 bases in the middle. Germline CDR1 and CDR2: SGHVS and FQNEAQ. CDR3 nucleotide sequence: TGTGCCAGCAGCTCTCGGGAAACCAAAGGTACTGAAGCTTTCTTT. This sequence encodes CASSSRETKGTEAFF. The complete variable domain, with remaining parts taken from reference TRBV7-8 and TRBJ1-1, reads GAGVSQSPRYKVAKRGQDVALRCDPISGHVSLFWYQQALGQGPEFLTYFQNEAQLDKSGLPSDRFFAERPEGSVSTLKIQRTQQEDSAVYLCASSSRETKGTEAFFGQGTRLTVV.

The genes are TRBV7-6 and TRBJ2-6; D not resolved. From germline, CDR1 is SGHVS and CDR2 FNYEAQ. The CDR3 contains 14 residues. V was shortened by 5 bases and J by 0 bases, with 5 bases between the two germline ends. The CDR3 sequence: CASSHPSGANVLTF. In DNA, the CDR3 is TGTGCCAGCAGCCACCCCTCTGGGGCCAACGTCCTGACTTTC.

The rearrangement links TRBV10-2 to TRBJ2-3; D call uncertain. There are 15 residues in the CDR3. Germline V gene data show CDR1 as WSHSY and CDR2 as SAAADI. Trimming took off 4 bases at V and 0 bases at J, with 11 bases between the two ends. The CDR3 DNA is TGCGCCAGCAGTGGCATGGGGAAAAGCACAGATACGCAGTATTTT. It translates to CASSGMGKSTDTQYF.

The chain recombines TRBV9 with TRBJ2-1; D gene unclear. Trimming shortened V by 0 bases and J by 10 bases, and 14 bases separated the two germline ends. Germline values: CDR1 SGDLS, CDR2 YYNGEE. The CDR3 is 14 amino acids. The CDR3 loop is CASSVAELLREQFF. The DNA for the CDR3 is TGTGCCAGCAGCGTAGCCGAGCTGTTGAGGGAGCAGTTCTTC.

This clone was seen at least ten times. The rearrangement joins TRBV5-1 to TRBJ2-1; 10 bases agree with TRBD2. CDR1 is SGHRS and CDR2 is YFSETQ in the germline V gene. CDR3 length: 15 residues. Unmatched junction bases numbered 6, after V lost 5 bases and J lost 4 bases. The CDR3 DNA is TGCGCCAGCAGGGCCGGGACTAGCGCGTACAATGAGCAGTTCTTC. Protein product: CASRAGTSAYNEQFF.

The rearrangement links TRBV5-1 to TRBJ1-2; D remains ambiguous. V dropped 4 bases and J dropped 4 bases, with 11 bases sitting between them. The CDR3 sequence is 13 residues long. The germline CDR1 and CDR2 sequences are SGHRS and YFSETQ. The CDR3 sequence: CASSPSAVYGYTF. CDR3 DNA: TGCGCCAGCAGCCCCTCGGCCGTCTATGGCTACACCTTC.

Only a few counts were recorded for this clone. The rearrangement links TRBV7-2 to TRBJ2-3; 11 nucleotides align to TRBD2. CDR1 is SGHTA and CDR2 is FQGNSA in the germline V gene. The V segment lost 0 bases and the J segment 2 bases; nucleotides outside the gene matches: 7. The CDR3 is 18 residues long. CDR3 amino acids: CASSLALLAGGVTDTQYF. CDR3 bases: TGTGCCAGCAGCTTAGCGCTGCTAGCGGGAGGCGTCACAGATACGCAGTATTTT.

The count of this clone is one. V usage is TRBV18 and J usage is TRBJ2-1; 7 bases line up with TRBD2. Trimming removed 0 bases from V and 4 bases from J; junction bases left unmatched: 3. The CDR3 has 15 residues. Germline loops: CDR1 KGHSH, CDR2 LQKENI. The chain's CDR3 is CASSPPTSAYNEQFF. Written as DNA, the CDR3 is TGTGCCAGCTCACCACCCACTAGCGCGTACAATGAGCAGTTCTTC.

The chain is built from TRBV27 and TRBJ1-2; 7 bases match TRBD1. V dropped 5 bases and J dropped 8; count of bases not matched to a gene: 11. CDR3 length: 14 residues. The germline V gene has CDR1 MNHEY and CDR2 SMNVEV (reference sequence). CDR3 residues: CASSPGTAGEGYTF. CDR3 nucleotide sequence: TGTGCCAGCAGTCCTGGGACAGCCGGTGAGGGCTACACCTTC.

The V and J genes are TRBV7-2 and TRBJ1-1; 8 bases are a match to TRBD1. The CDR3 is made up of 18 amino acids. Germline V lookup: CDR1 SGHTA, CDR2 FQGNSA. Trimming removed 1 base from V and 2 bases from J; junction bases left unmatched: 12. The CDR3 DNA is TGTGCCAGCAGCTTAGGGGTCGGGGCAGGGGGCTATAACACTGAAGCTTTCTTT. Translated, it gives CASSLGVGAGGYNTEAFF.

The chain is built from TRBV2 and TRBJ2-3, with unresolved D. CDR3 size: 12 residues. Germline values: CDR1 SNHLY, CDR2 FYNNEI. The V and J ends lost 6 bases and 6 bases respectively, with 10 bases between them. The CDR3 spells CASSGGFDTQYF. The CDR3, as DNA: TGTGCCAGCAGCGGTGGATTCGATACGCAGTATTTT.

This sequence joins TRBV30 and TRBJ2-7, with 8 bases identical to TRBD2. V shed 0 bases and J 5 bases; nucleotides not matched to a gene: 0. CDR3 length: 12 amino acids. Germline CDR1 is GTSNPN and CDR2 is SVGIG (reference sequence). This chain's CDR3 is CAWSVGGDEQYF. CDR3 DNA: TGTGCCTGGAGTGTCGGGGGGGACGAGCAGTACTTC.

V and J are TRBV14 and TRBJ1-6; D is undetermined. Trimming took off 4 bases at V and 6 bases at J, with 7 bases between the two ends. This CDR3 region has 13 residues. Per germline, CDR1 SGHDN and CDR2 FVKESK. Written as DNA, the CDR3 is TGTGCCAGCAGCCCAGCCCTTAATTCACCCCTCCACTTT. It is translated as CASSPALNSPLHF.

This clone was recorded a few times. V usage is TRBV10-3 and J usage is TRBJ2-5; 10 bases match TRBD2. CDR1 is ENHRY, CDR2 SYGVKD, per germline. The trim removed 3 bases at V and 4 bases at J, leaving 8 bases unmatched. This CDR3 is 16 amino acids long. The CDR3 bases are TGTGCCATCAGTGACGCGAGCGGGAGGGCCCCAGAGACCCAGTACTTC. The encoded protein is CAISDASGRAPETQYF.

The chain combines TRBV11-2 with TRBJ2-5, with no clear D. Trimming stripped 1 base from V and 2 bases from J, with 5 bases between. CDR1 and CDR2 (germline): SGHAT, FQNNGV. This CDR3 is built from 13 residues. CDR3 loop: CASSLGRQETQYF. Here the CDR3 DNA reads TGTGCCAGCAGCTTAGGAAGACAAGAGACCCAGTACTTC.